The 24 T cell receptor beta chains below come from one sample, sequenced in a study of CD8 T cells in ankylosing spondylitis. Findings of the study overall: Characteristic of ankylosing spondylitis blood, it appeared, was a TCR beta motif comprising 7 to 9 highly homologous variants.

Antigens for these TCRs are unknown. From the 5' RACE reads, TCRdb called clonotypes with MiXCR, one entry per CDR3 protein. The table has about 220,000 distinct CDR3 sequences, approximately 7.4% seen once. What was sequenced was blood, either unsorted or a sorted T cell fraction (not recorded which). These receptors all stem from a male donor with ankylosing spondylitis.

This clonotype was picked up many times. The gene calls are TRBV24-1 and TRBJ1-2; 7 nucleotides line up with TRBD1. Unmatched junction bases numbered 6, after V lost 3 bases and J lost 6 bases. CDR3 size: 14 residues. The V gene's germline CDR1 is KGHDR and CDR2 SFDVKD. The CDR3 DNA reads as TGTGCCACCAGTGATCTCGGGACAGTACATGGCTACACCTTC. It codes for CATSDLGTVHGYTF.

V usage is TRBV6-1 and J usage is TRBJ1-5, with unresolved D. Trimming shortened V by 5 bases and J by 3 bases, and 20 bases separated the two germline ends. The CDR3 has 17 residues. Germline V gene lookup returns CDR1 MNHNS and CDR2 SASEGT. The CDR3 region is CASSSGRFIVLNQPQHF. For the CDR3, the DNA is TGTGCCAGCAGTTCTGGACGTTTCATAGTTCTCAATCAGCCCCAGCATTTT.

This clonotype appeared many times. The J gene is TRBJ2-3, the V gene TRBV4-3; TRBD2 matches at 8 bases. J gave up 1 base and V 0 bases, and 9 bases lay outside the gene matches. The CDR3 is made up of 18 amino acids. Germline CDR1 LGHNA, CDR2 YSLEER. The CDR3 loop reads CASSQDMSGGFGTDTQYF. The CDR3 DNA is TGCGCCAGCAGCCAAGACATGAGCGGGGGTTTTGGCACAGATACGCAGTATTTT.

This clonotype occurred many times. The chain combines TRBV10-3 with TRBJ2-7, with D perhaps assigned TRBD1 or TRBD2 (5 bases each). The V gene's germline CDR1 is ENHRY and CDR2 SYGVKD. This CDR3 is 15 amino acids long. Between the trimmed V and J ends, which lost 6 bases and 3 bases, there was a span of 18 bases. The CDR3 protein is CAIRQYRDHNYEQYF. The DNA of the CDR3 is TGTGCCATCAGACAATACCGGGACCACAACTACGAGCAGTACTTC.

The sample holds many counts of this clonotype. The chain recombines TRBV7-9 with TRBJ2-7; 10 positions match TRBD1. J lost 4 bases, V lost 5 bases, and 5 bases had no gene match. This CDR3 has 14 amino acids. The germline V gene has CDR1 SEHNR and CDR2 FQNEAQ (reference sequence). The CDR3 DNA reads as TGTGCCAGCAGCCGGGGACAGGGGCCTTACGAGCAGTACTTC. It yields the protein CASSRGQGPYEQYF.

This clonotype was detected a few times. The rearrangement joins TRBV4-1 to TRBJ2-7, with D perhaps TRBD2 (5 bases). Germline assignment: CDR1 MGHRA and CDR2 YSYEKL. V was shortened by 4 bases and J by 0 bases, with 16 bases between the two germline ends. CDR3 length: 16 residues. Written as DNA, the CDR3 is TGCGCCAGCAGCCCCCGTGGCGGGCGCTTCTCCTACGAGCAGTACTTC. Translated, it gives CASSPRGGRFSYEQYF.

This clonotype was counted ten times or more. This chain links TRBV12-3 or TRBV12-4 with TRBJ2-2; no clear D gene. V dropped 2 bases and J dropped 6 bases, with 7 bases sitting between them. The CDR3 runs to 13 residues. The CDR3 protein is CASSLTVAGELFF. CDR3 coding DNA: TGTGCCAGCAGTTTAACGGTTGCCGGGGAGCTGTTTTTT.

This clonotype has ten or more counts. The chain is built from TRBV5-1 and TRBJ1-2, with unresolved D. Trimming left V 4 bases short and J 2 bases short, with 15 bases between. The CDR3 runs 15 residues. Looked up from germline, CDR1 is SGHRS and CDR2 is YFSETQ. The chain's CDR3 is CASSSLLTANYGYTF. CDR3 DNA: TGCGCCAGCAGCAGCCTACTGACCGCCAACTATGGCTACACCTTC.

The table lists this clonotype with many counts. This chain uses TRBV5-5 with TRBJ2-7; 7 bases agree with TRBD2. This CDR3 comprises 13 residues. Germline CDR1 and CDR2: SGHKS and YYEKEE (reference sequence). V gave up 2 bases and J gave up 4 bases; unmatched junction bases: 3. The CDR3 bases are TGTGCCAGCAGCTTTACTAGCGCTTACGAGCAGTACTTC. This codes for CASSFTSAYEQYF.

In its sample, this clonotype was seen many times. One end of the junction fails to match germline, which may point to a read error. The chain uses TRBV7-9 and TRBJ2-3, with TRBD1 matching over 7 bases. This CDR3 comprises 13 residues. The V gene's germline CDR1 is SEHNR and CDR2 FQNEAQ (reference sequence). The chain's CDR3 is CASSLGGSGRGIF. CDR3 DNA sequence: TGTGCCAGCAGCTTAGGAGGTTCTGGCAGGGGGATTTTT.

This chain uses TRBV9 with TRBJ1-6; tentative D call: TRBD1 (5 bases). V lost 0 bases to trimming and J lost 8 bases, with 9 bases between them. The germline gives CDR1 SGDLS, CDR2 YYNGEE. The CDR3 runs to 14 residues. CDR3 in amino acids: CASSVDGGDSPLHF. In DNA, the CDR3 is TGTGCCAGCAGCGTAGATGGGGGAGATTCACCCCTCCACTTT.

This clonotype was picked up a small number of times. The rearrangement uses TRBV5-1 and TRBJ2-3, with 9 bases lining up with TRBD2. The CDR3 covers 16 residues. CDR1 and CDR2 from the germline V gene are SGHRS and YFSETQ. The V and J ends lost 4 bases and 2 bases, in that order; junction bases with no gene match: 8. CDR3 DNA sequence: TGCGCCAGCAGCACGGGACTAGCAGGGATCACAGATACGCAGTATTTT. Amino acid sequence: CASSTGLAGITDTQYF.

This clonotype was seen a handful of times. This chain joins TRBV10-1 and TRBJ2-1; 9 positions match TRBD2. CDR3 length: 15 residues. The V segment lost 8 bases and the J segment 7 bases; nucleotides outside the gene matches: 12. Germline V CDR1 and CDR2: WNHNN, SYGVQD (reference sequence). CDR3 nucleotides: TGCGCCAGCGTCCAACGGAGCGGGAGGACTAATGAGCAGTTCTTC. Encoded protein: CASVQRSGRTNEQFF.

DNA for the CDR3: TGCGCCATCCAAAGGGGTAACACCGGGGAGCTGTTTTTT. Translated: CAIQRGNTGELFF. The J gene is TRBJ2-2, the V gene TRBV10-1, with a weak D call TRBD1 (5 bases). The CDR3 extends over 13 amino acids. Germline V gives CDR1 WNHNN, CDR2 SYGVQD (reference sequence). Trimming stripped 10 bases from V and 2 bases from J, with 11 bases between.

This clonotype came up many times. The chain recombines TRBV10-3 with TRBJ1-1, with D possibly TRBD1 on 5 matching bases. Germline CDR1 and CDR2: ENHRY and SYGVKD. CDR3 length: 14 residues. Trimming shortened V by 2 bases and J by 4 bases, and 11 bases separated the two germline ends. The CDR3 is CAISETGGSTEAFF. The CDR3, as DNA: TGTGCCATCAGTGAGACCGGGGGAAGCACTGAAGCTTTCTTT.

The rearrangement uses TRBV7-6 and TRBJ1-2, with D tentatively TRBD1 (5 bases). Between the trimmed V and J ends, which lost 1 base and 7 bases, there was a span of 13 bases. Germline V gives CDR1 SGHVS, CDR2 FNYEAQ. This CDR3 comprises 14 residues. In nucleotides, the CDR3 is TGTGCCAGCAGCTTAGTTGAGGGGCTCAGTGGCTACACCTTC. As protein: CASSLVEGLSGYTF.

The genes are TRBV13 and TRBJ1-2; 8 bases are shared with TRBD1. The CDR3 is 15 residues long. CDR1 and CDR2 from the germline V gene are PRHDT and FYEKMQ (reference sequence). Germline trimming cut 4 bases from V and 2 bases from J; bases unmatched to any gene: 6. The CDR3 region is CASSSLGQANYGYTF. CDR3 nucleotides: TGTGCCAGCAGCTCGCTGGGACAGGCCAACTATGGCTACACCTTC.

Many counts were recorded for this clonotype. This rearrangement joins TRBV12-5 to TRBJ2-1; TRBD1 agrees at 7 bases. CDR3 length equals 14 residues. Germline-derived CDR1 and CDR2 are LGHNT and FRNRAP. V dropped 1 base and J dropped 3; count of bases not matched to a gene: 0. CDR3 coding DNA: TGTGCTAGTGGTTTGGGACAGGGCTACAATGAGCAGTTCTTC. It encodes CASGLGQGYNEQFF.

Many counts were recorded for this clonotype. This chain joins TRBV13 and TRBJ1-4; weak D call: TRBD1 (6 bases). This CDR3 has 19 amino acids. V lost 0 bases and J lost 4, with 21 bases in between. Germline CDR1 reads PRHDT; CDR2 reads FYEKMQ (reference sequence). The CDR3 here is CASSLGLPGHENFNEKLFF. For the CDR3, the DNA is TGTGCCAGCAGCTTAGGCCTCCCGGGACATGAAAATTTTAATGAAAAACTGTTTTTT. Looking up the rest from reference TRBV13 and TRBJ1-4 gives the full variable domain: AAGVIQSPRHLIKEKRETATLKCYPIPRHDTVYWYQQGPGQDPQFLISFYEKMQSDKGSIPDRFSAQQFSDYHSELNMSSLELGDSALYFCASSLGLPGHENFNEKLFFGSGTQLSVL.

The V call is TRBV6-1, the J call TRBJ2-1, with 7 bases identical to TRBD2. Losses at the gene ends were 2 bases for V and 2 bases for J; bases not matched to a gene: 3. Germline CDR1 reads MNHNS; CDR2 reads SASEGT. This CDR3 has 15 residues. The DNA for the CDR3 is TGTGCCAGCAGTGAATACAGCGGGACCTACAATGAGCAGTTCTTC. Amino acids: CASSEYSGTYNEQFF.

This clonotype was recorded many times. CDR3 in DNA: TGTGCCAGCAGCTTAGGTATTAGTTACTACGAGCAGTACTTC. Translating gives CASSLGISYYEQYF. This chain links TRBV7-6 with TRBJ2-7, with no clear D. The germline gives CDR1 SGHVS, CDR2 FNYEAQ. The CDR3 length is 14 residues. The V end lost 1 base, the J end lost 3 bases, and 10 bases lay between the germline ends.

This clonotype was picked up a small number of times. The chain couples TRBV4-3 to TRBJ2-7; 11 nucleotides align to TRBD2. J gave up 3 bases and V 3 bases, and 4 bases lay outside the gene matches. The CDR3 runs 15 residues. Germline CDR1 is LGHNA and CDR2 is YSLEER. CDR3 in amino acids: CASSQTSGALYEQYF. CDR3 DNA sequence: TGCGCCAGCAGCCAGACTAGCGGGGCGCTCTACGAGCAGTACTTC.

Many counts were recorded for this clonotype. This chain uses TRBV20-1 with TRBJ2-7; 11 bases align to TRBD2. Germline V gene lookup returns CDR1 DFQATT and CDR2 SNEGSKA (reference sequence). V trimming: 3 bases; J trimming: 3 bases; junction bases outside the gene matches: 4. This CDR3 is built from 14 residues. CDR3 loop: CSASPGTSGYEQYF. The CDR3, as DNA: TGCAGTGCTAGCCCCGGGACTAGCGGCTACGAGCAGTACTTC.

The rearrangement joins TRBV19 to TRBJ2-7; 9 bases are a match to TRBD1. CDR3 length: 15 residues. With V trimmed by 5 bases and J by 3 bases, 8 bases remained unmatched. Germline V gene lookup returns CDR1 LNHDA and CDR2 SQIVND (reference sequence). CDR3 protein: CASSATGTGNYEQYF. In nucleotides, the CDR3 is TGTGCCAGTAGTGCTACCGGGACAGGGAACTACGAGCAGTACTTC.